This TCR beta chain was identified in a study of cytomegalovirus exposure and HLA in healthy donors. Findings of the study overall: As a later analysis revealed, the rate of TCR association differed by HLA locus, with DRB1 most and HLA-C fewest. A missense variant in DCLRE1C was later tied to TCR beta V- and J-gene trimming.

This clone showed up just a few times. What it recognizes is unknown. From germline, CDR1 is SQVTM and CDR2 ANQGSEA. This CDR3 contains 13 residues. V dropped 7 bases and J dropped 1 base, with 13 bases sitting between them. The PCR ran on 60 Vbeta and 13 Jbeta primers. Libraries were prepared by immunoSEQ multiplex PCR; TCRdb keeps only in-frame clonotypes and omits some of them. This sample has some 120,000 clones, with around 62% found just once. This chain joins TRBV29-1 and TRBJ1-1, with TRBD1 as a possible D gene (6 bases). The TCR comes from a woman between 35 and 50 years old in good health and CMV-seropositive. Sequencing was done on a sample of PBMCs. The CDR3 region has the DNA TGCAGCGCCCTGGGGGGGCAGAACACTGAAGCTTTCTTT. Translation: CSALGGQNTEAFF.